The 19 T cell receptor beta chains listed next were all sequenced from one sample in a study of blood T cell repertoires in COVID-19. Assay: immunoSEQ multiplex PCR; the TCRdb copy retains only in-frame clones and omits some. Of around 190,000 clones listed, about 80% are singletons. Sequencing was carried out using peripheral blood. These receptors originate from a man aged 65-85 years with active or convalescent COVID-19.

V is TRBV2 and J is TRBJ1-6, with a weak D call TRBD1 (5 bases). The CDR3 covers 14 residues. In germline, CDR1 is SNHLY, CDR2 FYNNEI. V lost 6 bases and J 5 bases, leaving 11 bases between the germline ends. The CDR3 loop reads CASRKTDNNSPLHF. The CDR3 DNA reads TGTGCCAGCAGGAAGACAGACAATAATTCACCCCTCCACTTT.

This sequence joins TRBV7-9 and TRBJ2-7; weak D call: TRBD2 (6 bases). CDR1 and CDR2 (germline): SEHNR, FQNEAQ (reference sequence). The CDR3 loop spans 17 amino acids. Trimming took 1 base from V and 7 from J, leaving 23 bases between them. CDR3 amino acids: CASSLVIGGIGWREQYF. CDR3 DNA: TGTGCCAGCAGCTTAGTAATAGGAGGGATCGGATGGCGGGAGCAGTACTTC.

The chain is built from TRBV24-1 and TRBJ2-1, with unresolved D. This CDR3 spans 16 amino acids. Trimming stripped 1 base from V and 4 bases from J, with 13 bases between. CDR1 KGHDR and CDR2 SFDVKD come from the germline V gene. CDR3 sequence reads: CATSDLYRVLYNEQFF. The CDR3 DNA reads as TGTGCCACCAGTGATTTATACAGAGTCCTTTACAATGAGCAGTTCTTC.

The V call is TRBV18, the J call TRBJ1-1; no clear D. Germline V lookup: CDR1 KGHSH, CDR2 LQKENI. V lost 0 bases and J 5 bases, leaving 16 bases between the germline ends. CDR3 length: 16 amino acids. Written as DNA, the CDR3 is TGTGCCAGCTCACCACCCCCCCCAGCCGGCGGGACTGAAGCTTTCTTT. Protein: CASSPPPPAGGTEAFF.

The rearrangement joins TRBV20-1 to TRBJ2-5; D remains unclear. CDR3 length: 11 amino acids. Germline CDR1 reads DFQATT; CDR2 reads SNEGSKA (reference sequence). Trimming cost V 4 bases and J 5 bases, with 8 bases left between them. In DNA, the CDR3 is TGCAGTGCTATTCTTGTCGAGACCCAGTACTTC. Amino acid sequence: CSAILVETQYF.

This chain uses TRBV18 with TRBJ2-1; tentatively, D is TRBD1 (5 bases). V lost 3 bases, J lost 6 bases, and 12 bases lay in between. The germline gives CDR1 KGHSH, CDR2 LQKENI. This CDR3 is 14 amino acids long. CDR3 in amino acids: CASSPATGSNEQFF. DNA of the CDR3: TGTGCCAGCTCACCCGCCACAGGTAGCAATGAGCAGTTCTTC. The whole variable domain, remainder taken from reference TRBV18 and TRBJ2-1, is NAGVMQNPRHLVRRRGQEARLRCSPMKGHSHVYWYRQLPEEGLKFMVYLQKENIIDESGMPKERFSAEFPKEGPSILRIQQVVRGDSAAYFCASSPATGSNEQFFGPGTRLTVL.

CDR3 bases: TGTGCCAGCAGCGTAGACCCGGCAGATACGCAGTATTTT. This gives the protein CASSVDPADTQYF. The chain recombines TRBV9 with TRBJ2-3; D is unresolved. From germline, CDR1 is SGDLS and CDR2 YYNGEE. This CDR3 has 13 residues. Between the trimmed V and J ends, which lost 0 bases and 4 bases, there was a span of 6 bases.

This rearrangement joins TRBV4-1 to TRBJ1-2, with 8 bases fitting TRBD1. V trimming: 1 base; J trimming: 8 bases; junction bases outside the gene matches: 18. Germline CDR1 and CDR2: MGHRA and YSYEKL. This CDR3 has 18 amino acids. CDR3 residues: CASSQALLTGTGGGGYTF. The CDR3 DNA reads TGCGCCAGCAGCCAAGCTCTCCTCACCGGGACAGGCGGTGGCGGCTACACCTTC.

The rearrangement uses TRBV30 and TRBJ1-2; D is ambiguous. CDR1 and CDR2 (germline): GTSNPN, SVGIG (reference sequence). Trimming removed 2 bases at V and 8 bases at J, with 18 bases between. The CDR3 has 14 residues. The CDR3 sequence is CAWSMAPRIPGYTF. The CDR3 DNA reads TGTGCCTGGAGTATGGCACCCCGAATCCCCGGCTACACCTTC.

This clone was observed a few times. The CDR3: CASSPAGGRAPDTQYF. For the CDR3, the DNA is TGTGCCAGCTCACCAGCTGGCGGGAGGGCACCAGATACGCAGTATTTT. This rearrangement joins TRBV18 to TRBJ2-3, with TRBD2 matching 9 bases. The CDR3 is made up of 16 amino acids. J was trimmed by 4 bases and V by 2 bases; bases with no gene match: 7. Germline-derived CDR1 and CDR2 are KGHSH and LQKENI.

The CDR3 coding sequence is TGTTCCACCAGGGCCAGCGGGGGACCTTATGGGGAGCTGTTTTTT. Translating gives CSTRASGGPYGELFF. The rearrangement joins TRBV7-2 to TRBJ2-2; 8 nucleotides line up with TRBD2. CDR3 length: 15 residues. Germline assignment: CDR1 SGHTA and CDR2 FQGNSA.

J is TRBJ1-5 and V is TRBV27; D perhaps matches TRBD1 (5 bases). Trimming shortened V by 0 bases and J by 3 bases, and 9 bases separated the two germline ends. Germline lookup yields CDR1 MNHEY and CDR2 SMNVEV (reference sequence). CDR3 size: 15 residues. The DNA of the CDR3 is TGTGCCAGCAGTTTATCGCGGGGCCCCAATCAGCCCCAGCATTTT. Its translation is CASSLSRGPNQPQHF.

Only a few counts were recorded for this clone. CDR3 DNA sequence: TGTGCCAGCTCATCCCAGGGTAACACTGAAGCTTTCTTT. Translating gives CASSSQGNTEAFF. The genes are TRBV18 and TRBJ1-1, with D maybe TRBD1 (5 bases). The CDR3 has 13 amino acids. Germline CDR1 KGHSH, CDR2 LQKENI. Trimming pared 5 bases from V and 2 bases from J, leaving 9 bases between. The full variable domain, with the rest looked up from reference TRBV18 and TRBJ1-1, is NAGVMQNPRHLVRRRGQEARLRCSPMKGHSHVYWYRQLPEEGLKFMVYLQKENIIDESGMPKERFSAEFPKEGPSILRIQQVVRGDSAAYFCASSSQGNTEAFFGQGTRLTVV.

This chain links TRBV27 with TRBJ1-6; TRBD1 might be the D (5 bases). CDR3 length equals 15 residues. CDR1 MNHEY and CDR2 SMNVEV come from the germline V gene (reference sequence). Trimming removed 2 bases from V and 7 bases from J, with 12 bases in between. The CDR3 reads CASSLGQGQNSPLHF. The CDR3 DNA is TGTGCCAGCAGTTTAGGGCAGGGCCAAAATTCACCCCTCCACTTT.

The V gene is TRBV11-3, the J gene TRBJ2-2; 9 bases match TRBD1. Germline-derived CDR1 and CDR2 are SGHNT and YENEEA. J lost 1 base, V lost 3 bases, and 0 bases had no gene match. This CDR3 spans 15 amino acids. This chain's CDR3 is CASSLGQGNTGELFF. In nucleotides, the CDR3 is TGTGCCAGCAGCTTGGGACAGGGGAACACCGGGGAGCTGTTTTTT.

The V and J genes are TRBV5-5 and TRBJ1-2; 9 bases match TRBD1. The CDR3 covers 14 residues. Trimming cost V 4 bases and J 9 bases; bases outside gene matches: 10. Looked up from germline, CDR1 is SGHKS and CDR2 is YYEKEE (reference sequence). This CDR3 is CASSVQQGAFSYTF. CDR3 sequence (DNA): TGTGCCAGCAGCGTGCAACAGGGGGCCTTTAGCTACACCTTC.

The chain couples TRBV5-5 to TRBJ2-6; 8 bases agree with TRBD1. From germline, CDR1 is SGHKS and CDR2 YYEKEE (reference sequence). This CDR3 has 18 residues. V shed 0 bases and J 0 bases; nucleotides not matched to a gene: 5. The CDR3 region has the DNA TGTGCCAGCAGCTTGGCCTGGACAGGGAACTCTGGGGCCAACGTCCTGACTTTC. Encoded protein: CASSLAWTGNSGANVLTF.

CDR3 sequence reads: CASSFSGGSGEQFF. DNA of the CDR3: TGTGCCAGCAGCTTCTCGGGCGGTAGCGGTGAGCAGTTCTTC. The V call is TRBV5-4, the J call TRBJ2-1; TRBD2 might be the D (6 bases). The ends were cut back, 2 bases at V and 9 bases at J, with 15 bases in the middle. CDR1 SGHNT and CDR2 YYREEE come from the germline V gene (reference sequence). The CDR3 sequence is 14 residues long.

The V call is TRBV19, the J call TRBJ1-1; TRBD1 might be the D (6 bases). Germline V lookup: CDR1 LNHDA, CDR2 SQIVND (reference sequence). The V end was cut by 5 bases, the J end by 1 base, with 14 bases between. CDR3 length: 15 amino acids. The CDR3 sequence is CASSAQGTGNTEAFF. The CDR3 DNA follows: TGTGCCAGTAGTGCACAGGGAACGGGGAACACTGAAGCTTTCTTT. The whole variable domain, filled in from reference TRBV19 and TRBJ1-1, reads DGGITQSPKYLFRKEGQNVTLSCEQNLNHDAMYWYRQDPGQGLRLIYYSQIVNDFQKGDIAEGYSVSREKKESFPLTVTSAQKNPTAFYLCASSAQGTGNTEAFFGQGTRLTVV.